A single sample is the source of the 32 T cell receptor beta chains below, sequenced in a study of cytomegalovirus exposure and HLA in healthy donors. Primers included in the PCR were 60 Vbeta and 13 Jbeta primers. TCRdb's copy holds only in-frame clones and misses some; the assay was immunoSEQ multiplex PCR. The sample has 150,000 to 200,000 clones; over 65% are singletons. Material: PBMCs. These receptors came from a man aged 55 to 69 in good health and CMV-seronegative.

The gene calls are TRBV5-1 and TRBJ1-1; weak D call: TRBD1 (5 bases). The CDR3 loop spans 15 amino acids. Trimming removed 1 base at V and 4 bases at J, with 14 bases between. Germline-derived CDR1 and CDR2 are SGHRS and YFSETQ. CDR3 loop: CASSLPGLGGTEAFF. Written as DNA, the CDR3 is TGCGCCAGCAGCTTGCCCGGGCTCGGGGGCACTGAAGCTTTCTTT.

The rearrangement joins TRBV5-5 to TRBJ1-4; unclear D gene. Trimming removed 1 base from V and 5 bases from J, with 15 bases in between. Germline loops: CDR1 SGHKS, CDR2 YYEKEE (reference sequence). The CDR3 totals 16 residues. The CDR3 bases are TGTGCCAGCAGCTTGCCCCGCGCAGGCCAGAATGAAAAACTGTTTTTT. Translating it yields CASSLPRAGQNEKLFF.

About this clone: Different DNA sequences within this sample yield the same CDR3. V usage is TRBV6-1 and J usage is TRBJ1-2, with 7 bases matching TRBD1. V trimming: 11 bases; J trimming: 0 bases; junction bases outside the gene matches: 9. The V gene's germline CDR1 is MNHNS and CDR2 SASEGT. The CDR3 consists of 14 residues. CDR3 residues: CAGKAGTANYGYTF. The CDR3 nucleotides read TGTGCCGGAAAAGCCGGGACAGCTAACTATGGCTACACCTTC.

The DNA for the CDR3 is TGTGCCAGCAGCACGGCCGGGACTGCGAACACCGGGGAGCTGTTTTTT. Translation gives CASSTAGTANTGELFF. The chain links TRBV9 to TRBJ2-2; tentative D call: TRBD2 (6 bases). V lost 4 bases to trimming and J lost 0 bases, with 13 bases between them. Germline V CDR1 and CDR2: SGDLS, YYNGEE. CDR3 length equals 16 residues.

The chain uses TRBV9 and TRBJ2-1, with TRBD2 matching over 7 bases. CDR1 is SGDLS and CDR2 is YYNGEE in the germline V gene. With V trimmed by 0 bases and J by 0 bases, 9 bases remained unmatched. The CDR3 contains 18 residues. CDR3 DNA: TGTGCCAGCAGCGTAGCTAGGTCGGGAGGACTCTCCTACAATGAGCAGTTCTTC. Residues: CASSVARSGGLSYNEQFF. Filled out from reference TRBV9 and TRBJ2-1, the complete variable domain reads DSGVTQTPKHLITATGQRVTLRCSPRSGDLSVYWYQQSLDQGLQFLIQYYNGEERAKGNILERFSAQQFPDLHSELNLSSLELGDSALYFCASSVARSGGLSYNEQFFGPGTRLTVL.

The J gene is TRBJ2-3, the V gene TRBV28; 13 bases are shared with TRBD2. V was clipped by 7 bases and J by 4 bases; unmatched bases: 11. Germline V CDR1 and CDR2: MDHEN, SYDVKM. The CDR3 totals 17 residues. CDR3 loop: CASTTAGLAGVSDTQYF. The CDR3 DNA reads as TGTGCCAGCACCACTGCCGGACTAGCGGGAGTATCAGATACGCAGTATTTT.

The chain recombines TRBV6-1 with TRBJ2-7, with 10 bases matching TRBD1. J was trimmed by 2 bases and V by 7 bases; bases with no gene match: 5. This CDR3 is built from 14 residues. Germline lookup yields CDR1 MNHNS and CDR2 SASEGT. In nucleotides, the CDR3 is TGTGCCAGCAACCGGGACAGGGGACCCTACGAGCAGTACTTC. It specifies CASNRDRGPYEQYF.

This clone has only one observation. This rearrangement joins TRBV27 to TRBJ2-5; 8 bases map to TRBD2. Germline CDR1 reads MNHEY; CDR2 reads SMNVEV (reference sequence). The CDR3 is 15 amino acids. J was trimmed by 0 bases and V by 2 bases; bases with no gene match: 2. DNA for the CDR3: TGTGCCAGCAGTTTAGACGGGAGGGACCAAGAGACCCAGTACTTC. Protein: CASSLDGRDQETQYF.

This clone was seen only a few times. CDR3 nucleotides: TGCGCCAGCAGCTTGCGTGCAGGCTACAATGAGCAGTTCTTC. Its translation is CASSLRAGYNEQFF. The chain couples TRBV5-1 to TRBJ2-1; D unclear. This CDR3 comprises 14 residues. Germline lookup yields CDR1 SGHRS and CDR2 YFSETQ. The V and J ends lost 1 base and 3 bases respectively, with 8 bases between them.

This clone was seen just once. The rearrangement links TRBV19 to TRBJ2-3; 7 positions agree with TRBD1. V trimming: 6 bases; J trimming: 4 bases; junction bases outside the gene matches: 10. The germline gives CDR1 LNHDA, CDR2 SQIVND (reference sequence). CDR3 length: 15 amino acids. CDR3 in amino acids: CASRLGQGEADTQYF. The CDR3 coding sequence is TGTGCCAGTAGACTTGGGCAGGGGGAAGCAGATACGCAGTATTTT.

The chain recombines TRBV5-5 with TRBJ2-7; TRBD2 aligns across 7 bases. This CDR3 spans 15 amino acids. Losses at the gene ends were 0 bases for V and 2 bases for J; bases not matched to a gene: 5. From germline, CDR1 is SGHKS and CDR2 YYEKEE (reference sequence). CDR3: CASSLVGGEPYEQYF. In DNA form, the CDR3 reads TGTGCCAGCAGCTTGGTGGGAGGGGAGCCCTACGAGCAGTACTTC.

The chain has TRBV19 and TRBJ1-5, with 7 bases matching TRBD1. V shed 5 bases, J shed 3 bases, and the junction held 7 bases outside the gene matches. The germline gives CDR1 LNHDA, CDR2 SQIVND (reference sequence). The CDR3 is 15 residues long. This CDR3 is CASSLEGAFNQPQHF. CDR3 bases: TGTGCCAGTAGTTTGGAGGGGGCTTTCAATCAGCCCCAGCATTTT.

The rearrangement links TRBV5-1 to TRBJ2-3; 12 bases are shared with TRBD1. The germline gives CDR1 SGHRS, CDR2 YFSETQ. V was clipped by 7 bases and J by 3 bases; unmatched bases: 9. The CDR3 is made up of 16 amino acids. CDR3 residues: CASLVGTGGETDTQYF. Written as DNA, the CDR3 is TGCGCCAGCTTGGTCGGGACAGGGGGCGAGACAGATACGCAGTATTTT.

CDR3 protein: CASMTFKASEGYEQYF. The CDR3 DNA is TGTGCCAGCATGACTTTCAAGGCTAGCGAAGGCTACGAGCAGTACTTC. J is TRBJ2-7 and V is TRBV27; perhaps TRBD2 as D (6 bases). CDR3 length equals 16 residues. The V end lost 7 bases, the J end lost 3 bases, and 22 bases lay between the germline ends. Per germline, CDR1 MNHEY and CDR2 SMNVEV (reference sequence).

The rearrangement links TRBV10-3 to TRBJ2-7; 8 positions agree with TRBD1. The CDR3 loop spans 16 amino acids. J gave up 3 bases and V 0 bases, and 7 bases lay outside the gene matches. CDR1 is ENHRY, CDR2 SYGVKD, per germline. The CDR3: CAISESQDRGNYEQYF. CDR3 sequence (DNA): TGTGCCATCAGTGAGTCCCAAGACAGGGGCAACTACGAGCAGTACTTC.

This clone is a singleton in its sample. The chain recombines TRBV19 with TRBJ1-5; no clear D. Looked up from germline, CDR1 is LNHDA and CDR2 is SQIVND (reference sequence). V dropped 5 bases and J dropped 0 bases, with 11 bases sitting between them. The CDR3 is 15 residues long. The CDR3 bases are TGTGCCAGTAGTGACACAGCTTATAGCAATCAGCCCCAGCATTTT. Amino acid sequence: CASSDTAYSNQPQHF.

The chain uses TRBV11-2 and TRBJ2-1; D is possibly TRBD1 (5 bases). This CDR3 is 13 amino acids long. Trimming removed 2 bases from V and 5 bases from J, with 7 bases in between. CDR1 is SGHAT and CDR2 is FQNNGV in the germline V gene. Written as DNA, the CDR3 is TGTGCCAGCAGCTTAAACAGGCACAATGAGCAGTTCTTC. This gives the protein CASSLNRHNEQFF.

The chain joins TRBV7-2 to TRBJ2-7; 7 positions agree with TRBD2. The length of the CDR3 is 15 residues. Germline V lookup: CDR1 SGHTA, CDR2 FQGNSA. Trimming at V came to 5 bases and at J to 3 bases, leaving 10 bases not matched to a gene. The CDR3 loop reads CASSESGTVVYEQYF. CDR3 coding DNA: TGTGCCAGCAGCGAAAGCGGGACCGTAGTCTACGAGCAGTACTTC.

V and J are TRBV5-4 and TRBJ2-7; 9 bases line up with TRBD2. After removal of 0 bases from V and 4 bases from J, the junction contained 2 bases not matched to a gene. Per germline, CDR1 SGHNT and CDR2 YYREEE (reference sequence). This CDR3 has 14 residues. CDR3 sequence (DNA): TGTGCCAGCAGCTTGGAAGCGGGGGGATACGAGCAGTACTTC. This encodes CASSLEAGGYEQYF.

The CDR3 DNA reads as TGTGCCACCAGCAGACAATTACTAGCAAATGAGCAGTTCTTC. Its protein is CATSRQLLANEQFF. V is TRBV15 and J is TRBJ2-1, with D possibly TRBD2 on 6 matching bases. Trimming pared 2 bases from V and 7 bases from J, leaving 12 bases between. The germline CDR1 and CDR2 sequences are LNHNV and YYDKDF (reference sequence). The CDR3 covers 14 residues.

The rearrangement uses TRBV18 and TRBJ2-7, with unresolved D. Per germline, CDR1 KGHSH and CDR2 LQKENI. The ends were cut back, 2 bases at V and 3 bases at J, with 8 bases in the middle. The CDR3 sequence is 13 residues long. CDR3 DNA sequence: TGTGCCAGCTCACCAGGTTCCGGCTACGAGCAGTACTTC. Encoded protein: CASSPGSGYEQYF.

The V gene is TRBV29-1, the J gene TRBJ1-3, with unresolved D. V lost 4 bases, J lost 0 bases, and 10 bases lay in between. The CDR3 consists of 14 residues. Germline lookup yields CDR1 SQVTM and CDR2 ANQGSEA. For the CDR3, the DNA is TGCAGCGTTGGCGTGGCAGGCTCTGGAAACACCATATATTTT. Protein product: CSVGVAGSGNTIYF.

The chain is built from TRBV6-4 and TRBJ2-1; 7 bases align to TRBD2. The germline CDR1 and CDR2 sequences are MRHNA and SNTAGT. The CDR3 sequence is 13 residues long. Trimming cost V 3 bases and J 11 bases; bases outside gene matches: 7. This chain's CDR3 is CASSEYAGVQQFF. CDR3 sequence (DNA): TGTGCCAGCAGTGAATATGCGGGAGTCCAGCAGTTCTTC.

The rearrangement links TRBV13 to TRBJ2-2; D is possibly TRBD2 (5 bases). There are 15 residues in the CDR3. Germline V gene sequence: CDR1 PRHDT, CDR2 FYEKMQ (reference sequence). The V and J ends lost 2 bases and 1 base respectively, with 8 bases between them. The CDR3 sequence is CASSLYRGNTGELFF. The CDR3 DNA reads TGTGCCAGCAGCTTATACCGGGGGAACACCGGGGAGCTGTTTTTT.

In nucleotides, the CDR3 is TGTGCCAGCAGAGGGGGAGCTCCGGTTGACACTGAAGCTTTCTTT. This gives the protein CASRGGAPVDTEAFF. The rearrangement joins TRBV6-5 to TRBJ1-1; TRBD1 is a possible D gene (6 bases). The CDR3 covers 15 residues. Germline assignment: CDR1 MNHEY and CDR2 SVGAGI. The V end lost 6 bases, the J end lost 3 bases, and 17 bases lay between the germline ends.

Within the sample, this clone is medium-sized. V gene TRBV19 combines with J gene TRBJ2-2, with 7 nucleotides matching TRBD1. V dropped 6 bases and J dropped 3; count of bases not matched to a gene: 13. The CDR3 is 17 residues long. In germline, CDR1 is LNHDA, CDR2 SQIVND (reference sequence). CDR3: CASRDRDSERHTGELFF. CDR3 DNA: TGTGCCAGTAGGGACCGGGACAGTGAACGGCACACCGGGGAGCTGTTTTTT.

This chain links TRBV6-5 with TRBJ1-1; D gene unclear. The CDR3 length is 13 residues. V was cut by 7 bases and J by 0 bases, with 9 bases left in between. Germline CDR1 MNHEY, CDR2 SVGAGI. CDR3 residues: CASKAGLNTEAFF. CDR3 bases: TGTGCCAGCAAGGCAGGCTTGAACACTGAAGCTTTCTTT.

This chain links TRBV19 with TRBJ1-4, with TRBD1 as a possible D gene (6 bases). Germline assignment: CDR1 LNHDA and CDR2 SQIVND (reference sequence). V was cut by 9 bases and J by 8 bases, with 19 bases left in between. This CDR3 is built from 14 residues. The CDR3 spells CASRKYWQGEKLFF. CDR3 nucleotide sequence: TGTGCCAGCAGAAAATATTGGCAGGGGGAAAAACTGTTTTTT. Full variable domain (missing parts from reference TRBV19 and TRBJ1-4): DGGITQSPKYLFRKEGQNVTLSCEQNLNHDAMYWYRQDPGQGLRLIYYSQIVNDFQKGDIAEGYSVSREKKESFPLTVTSAQKNPTAFYLCASRKYWQGEKLFFGSGTQLSVL.

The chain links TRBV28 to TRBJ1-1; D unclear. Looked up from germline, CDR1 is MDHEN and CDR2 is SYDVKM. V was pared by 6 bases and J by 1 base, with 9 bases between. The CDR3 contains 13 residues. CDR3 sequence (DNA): TGTGCCAGCAGGTCAGGTTCGAACACTGAAGCTTTCTTT. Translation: CASRSGSNTEAFF.

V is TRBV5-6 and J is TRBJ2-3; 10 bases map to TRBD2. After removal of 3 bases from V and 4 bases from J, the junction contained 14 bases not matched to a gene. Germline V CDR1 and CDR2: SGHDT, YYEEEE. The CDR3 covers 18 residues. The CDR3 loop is CASSYPAGLAGGADTQYF. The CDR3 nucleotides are TGTGCCAGCAGCTATCCCGCCGGGTTAGCGGGAGGAGCAGATACGCAGTATTTT.

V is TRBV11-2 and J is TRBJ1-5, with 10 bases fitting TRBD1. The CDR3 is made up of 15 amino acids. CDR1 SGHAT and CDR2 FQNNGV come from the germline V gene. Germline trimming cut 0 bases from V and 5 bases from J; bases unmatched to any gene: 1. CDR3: CASSLEGQGHQPQHF. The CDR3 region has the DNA TGTGCCAGCAGCTTAGAGGGACAGGGGCATCAGCCCCAGCATTTT.

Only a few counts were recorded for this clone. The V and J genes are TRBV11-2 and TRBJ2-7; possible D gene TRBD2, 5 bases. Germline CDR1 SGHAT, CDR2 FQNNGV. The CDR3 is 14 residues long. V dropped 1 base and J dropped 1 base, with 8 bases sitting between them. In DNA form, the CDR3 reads TGTGCCAGCAGCTTAGGGCGCGGGTCCTACGAGCAGTACTTC. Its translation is CASSLGRGSYEQYF.